These 13 T cell receptor beta chains share one sample of origin, sequenced in a study of regulatory T cells in long-lasting Graves disease. Arm-PCR with iRepertoire HTBI primers amplified the CDR3 regions for these TCR beta libraries. TCRdb reanalysed the multiplex PCR reads using MiXCR and keeps one entry per CDR3 protein. Among 400,000 to 450,000 distinct CDR3 sequences, 20% to 25% were seen once, and the ten largest hold around 24%. Stated time point: persistent/refractory GD, antithyroid drugs over 5 years with positive TRAb. Researchers made the TCR library from RNA that was extracted from PBMCs. Sequenced here: peripheral blood mononuclear cells (PBMCs), sampled when the disease was refractory, from a patient treated with antithyroid drugs. All receptors come from a female donor with Graves disease.

The chain recombines TRBV7-2 with TRBJ2-1; D gene unclear. The CDR3 runs 13 residues. Trimming left V 5 bases short and J 7 bases short, with 12 bases between. Germline loops: CDR1 SGHTA, CDR2 FQGNSA. The CDR3 here is CASSPPARNEQFF. CDR3 DNA sequence: TGTGCCAGCAGCCCACCCGCCAGGAATGAGCAGTTCTTC.

This chain links TRBV9 with TRBJ1-1, with D unresolved. CDR1 SGDLS and CDR2 YYNGEE come from the germline V gene. Trimming removed 4 bases from V and 4 bases from J, with 14 bases in between. This CDR3 is 14 amino acids long. The CDR3 DNA sequence: TGTGCCAGCAGCCTCGTAGGCACGACCACTGAAGCTTTCTTT. This gives the protein CASSLVGTTTEAFF.

As regards this clonotype: Just one base apart from a much larger clone, this may be a read error. The chain uses TRBV9 and TRBJ1-2; possible D gene TRBD1, 5 bases. Between the trimmed V and J ends, which lost 3 bases and 0 bases, there was a span of 12 bases. Germline V gene data show CDR1 as SGDLS and CDR2 as YYNGEE. The CDR3 has 15 amino acids. The CDR3 loop is CASSDGAGTNYGYTF. DNA of the CDR3: TGTGCCAGCAGCGACGGGGCAGGGACTAACTATGGCTACACCTTC.

The sample holds a few counts of this clonotype. The chain combines TRBV7-2 with TRBJ2-2; D unresolved. The ends were cut back, 5 bases at V and 5 bases at J, with 9 bases in the middle. CDR3 length: 13 amino acids. Germline V gene lookup returns CDR1 SGHTA and CDR2 FQGNSA. The CDR3 loop is CASSHTPTGELFF. DNA of the CDR3: TGTGCCAGCAGCCATACTCCGACCGGGGAGCTGTTTTTT.

This clonotype was observed at least ten times. J is TRBJ2-7 and V is TRBV28; tentative D call: TRBD2 (5 bases). CDR3 length equals 12 residues. V was shortened by 5 bases and J by 3 bases, with 8 bases between the two germline ends. Looked up from germline, CDR1 is MDHEN and CDR2 is SYDVKM. The CDR3 nucleotides are TGTGCCAGCAGTCCCGGGGTCTACGAGCAGTACTTC. Translation: CASSPGVYEQYF.

Note on this clonotype: This may be a read error: a much more frequent sequence differs by one nucleotide. The rearrangement uses TRBV2 and TRBJ2-6; D is perhaps TRBD1 (5 bases). Germline values: CDR1 SNHLY, CDR2 FYNNEI. The CDR3 has 16 amino acids. The CDR3 DNA sequence: TGTGCCAGCCGTACAGGATTGCAAGCTGGGACCAACGTCCTGACTTTC. Translating gives CASRTGLQAGTNVLTF.

The CDR3 here is CASSSYAGGYEQYF. DNA of the CDR3: TGCGCCAGCAGCTCGTACGCGGGGGGCTACGAGCAGTACTTC. The chain couples TRBV5-1 to TRBJ2-7, with 8 bases matching TRBD2. The germline V gene encodes CDR1 SGHRS and CDR2 YFSETQ. This CDR3 contains 14 residues. Trimming removed 3 bases from V and 3 bases from J; junction bases left unmatched: 5.

This clonotype appeared a few times. The gene calls are TRBV5-6 and TRBJ1-1, with D possibly being TRBD1 (5 bases). Per the germline V gene, CDR1 is SGHDT and CDR2 is YYEEEE. This CDR3 is built from 14 residues. V lost 0 bases and J 5 bases, leaving 11 bases between the germline ends. CDR3 DNA: TGTGCCAGCAGCTTGGGGCCAGGGACGACTGAAGCTTTCTTT. Its translation is CASSLGPGTTEAFF.

This chain connects TRBV4-1 to TRBJ1-2; D perhaps matches TRBD1 (6 bases). The V and J ends lost 0 bases and 1 base respectively, with 12 bases between them. CDR3 length: 16 amino acids. Germline lookup yields CDR1 MGHRA and CDR2 YSYEKL. The CDR3 DNA is TGCGCCAGCAGCCAAGAAGGGGGTTTGAATAACTATGGCTACACCTTC. Translating it yields CASSQEGGLNNYGYTF.

The chain combines TRBV6-9 with TRBJ2-3, with 9 bases lining up with TRBD1. This CDR3 has 17 residues. CDR1 is MNHGY and CDR2 is SVAAGI in the germline V gene. With V trimmed by 4 bases and J by 6 bases, 14 bases remained unmatched. CDR3 protein: CASSLRGTGLVGDTQYF. CDR3 coding DNA: TGTGCCAGCAGTTTACGTGGGACAGGGCTTGTCGGGGATACGCAGTATTTT.

This clonotype was counted between two and nine times. The genes are TRBV10-1 and TRBJ2-2; D remains unclear. V gave up 2 bases and J gave up 4 bases, with 11 bases separating them. Germline V CDR1 and CDR2: WNHNN, SYGVQD (reference sequence). The CDR3 consists of 15 residues. The CDR3 DNA sequence: TGCGCCAGCAGTGAGCCTGAAGACCTCACCGGGGAGCTGTTTTTT. Its protein is CASSEPEDLTGELFF.

This clonotype turned up a few times. This chain links TRBV4-3 with TRBJ2-7; 8 nucleotides agree with TRBD1. In germline, CDR1 is LGHNA, CDR2 YSLEER. This CDR3 comprises 15 residues. The trim removed 4 bases at V and 5 bases at J, leaving 10 bases unmatched. CDR3 amino acids: CASSPGTGPGNEQYF. In nucleotides, the CDR3 is TGCGCCAGCAGCCCCGGGACAGGCCCGGGGAACGAGCAGTACTTC.

This clonotype appeared a single time. It may be a read error: a sequence one base away is much more abundant. The chain combines TRBV3-1 with TRBJ1-2; D remains unclear. This CDR3 contains 14 residues. From germline, CDR1 is LGHDT and CDR2 YNNKEL (reference sequence). Trimming removed 0 bases at V and 8 bases at J, with 13 bases between. Written as DNA, the CDR3 is TGTGCCAGCAGCCAAGATTCCCGGCAGATCGGCTACACCTTC. Translated: CASSQDSRQIGYTF.